This TCR beta chain was recorded in a study of vaccination effects on CD4 cells after COVID-19. Study context: It was two doses of either the BNT162b2 or mRNA-1273 vaccine that participants received.

In its sample, this clone was seen a few times. Antigen unknown. Isolating CD4+ T cells followed approximately 10 days of culture. Vaccinated participants had no history of SARS-CoV-2 infection and tested negative for nucleocapsid antibodies. Half-medium exchanges with IL-2 medium took place on days 3 and 7. Per germline, CDR1 LGHNA and CDR2 YNFKEQ. The CDR3 runs to 15 residues. V lost 1 base and J lost 8, with 17 bases in between. Using immunoSEQ multiplex PCR, the repertoire was profiled, and TCRdb retains in-frame clones only, with some absent. The table lists tens of thousands of clones, 73% of them singletons.

The material was CD4+ T cells from PBMCs cultured without peptide, obtained before COVID-19 vaccination. This TCR was sampled from a human donor who received a COVID-19 vaccine. The chain uses TRBV4-2 and TRBJ1-2; TRBD1 is a possible D gene (5 bases). The CDR3 bases are TGTGCCAGCAGCCAAGTAACGGGGCCCTCTTCAGGCTACACCTTC. It yields the protein CASSQVTGPSSGYTF.